The TCR beta chain described here comes from a study of T-cell memory formation after mild COVID-19. Study overall: Among the donors, TCR clusters were largely specific to each donor. Study outcomes and limitations: Clones that contracted clustered mainly in CM and EM if CD4+ and in EMRA if CD8+.

Germline V gene sequence: CDR1 SEHNR, CDR2 FQNEAQ (reference sequence). The CDR3 runs 13 residues. The germline V and J ends were trimmed by 0 bases and 12 bases, with 12 bases remaining between them. On this clonotype itself: Its antigen remains unknown.

Constant-segment-primed 5'RACE gave TCR alpha and TCR beta cDNA libraries with sample barcodes and UMIs. TCRdb independently ran MiXCR on the 5' RACE reads; one entry per CDR3 protein. The table has 300,000 to 400,000 distinct CDR3 sequences, around 27% seen once; the top ten hold roughly 13%. The clonotype comes from an adult woman who had mild COVID-19 (a few samples of this study predate the infection). Cell type and time point are not known. Sequencing used PBMCs or a T cell subset sorted from them (not recorded which). The gene calls are TRBV7-9 and TRBJ2-1; no clear D. As DNA, the CDR3 is TGTGCCAGCAGCTTAGCGTTGGGGATGGGGCAGTTCTTC. Amino acids: CASSLALGMGQFF.